A selection of T cell receptor beta chains follows, all from one sample in a study of regulatory T cells in long-lasting Graves disease. TCRdb called the multiplex PCR reads again in MiXCR, with one record for every CDR3 protein. The sample has 350,000 to 500,000 distinct CDR3 sequences, approximately 14% seen once. The same sample was also studied in work on T cells in Graves' hyperthyroidism and ophthalmopathy.

This specimen was peripheral blood mononuclear cells (PBMCs), taken at new diagnosis, from a patient treated with antithyroid drugs. These receptors came from a woman aged 50 to 60 with Graves disease. The CDR3 runs from the conserved cysteine through the conserved F or W. Fields, in order: D gene, V gene, clone size, J gene, CDR3 protein, CDR3 DNA. A D gene is named only where the DNA matches it firmly. Clone size appears in some rows only: once, few, many, or a class for an expanded clone.

>TRBD1|TRBV27|-|TRBJ2-1
CASSLLLQGAYNEQFF
TGTGCCAGCAGTTTACTTTTACAGGGGGCCTACAATGAGCAGTTCTTC
>-|TRBV6-1|few|TRBJ1-5
CASSEDFAGPGGNQPQHF
TGTGCCAGCAGTGAAGACTTCGCGGGACCTGGGGGCAATCAGCCCCAGCATTTT
>-|TRBV2|many|TRBJ1-5
CASSEMLGGSNQPQHF
TGTGCCAGCAGTGAAATGTTGGGGGGGAGCAATCAGCCCCAGCATTTT
>TRBD2|TRBV12-3/TRBV12-4|many|TRBJ2-1
CASRGVAGVGEQFF
TGTGCCAGCAGAGGAGTAGCGGGAGTGGGTGAGCAGTTCTTC
>TRBD1|TRBV30|-|TRBJ1-3
CAWYRDRGTRGNTIYF
TGTGCCTGGTACCGGGACAGGGGTACTCGCGGAAACACCATATATTTT
>TRBD1|TRBV29-1|few|TRBJ1-2
CSGSTGSYGYTF
TGCAGCGGCTCGACAGGGAGCTATGGCTACACCTTC
>-|TRBV10-2|-|TRBJ1-4
CASSDQGVEKLFF
TGCGCCAGCAGTGATCAGGGTGTTGAAAAACTGTTTTTT
>TRBD2|TRBV20-1|many|TRBJ2-1
CSARDLAGDLNEQFF
TGCAGTGCTAGAGATTTAGCGGGAGATCTCAATGAGCAGTTCTTC
>-|TRBV4-1|-|TRBJ2-7
CASSQGTGRRSYEQYF
TGCGCCAGCAGCCAAGGGACGGGACGCCGCTCCTACGAGCAGTACTTC
>-|TRBV6-1|-|TRBJ2-1
CASSFHSDNEQFF
TGTGCCAGCAGCTTCCACAGTGACAATGAGCAGTTCTTC
>TRBD1|TRBV3-1|-|TRBJ1-2
CASSPNLGTGDYGYTF
TGTGCCAGCAGCCCCAACTTAGGGACAGGGGACTATGGCTACACCTTC
>TRBD1|TRBV7-8|-|TRBJ1-5
CASSSSWTGVFRPQHF
TGTGCCAGCAGCTCTTCTTGGACAGGCGTTTTTCGGCCCCAGCATTTT
>-|TRBV20-1|-|TRBJ1-2
CSARESRDIYGYTF
TGCAGTGCTAGAGAATCCAGGGATATCTATGGCTACACCTTC
>-|TRBV7-2|many|TRBJ2-1
CASSWRVYNEQFF
TGTGCCAGCAGCTGGAGGGTATACAATGAGCAGTTCTTC
>TRBD1|TRBV10-3|few|TRBJ1-5
CAISQGASNQPQHF
TGTGCCATCAGTCAGGGGGCAAGCAATCAGCCCCAGCATTTT
>TRBD2|TRBV29-1|-|TRBJ2-7
CSATSGNHEQYF
TGCAGCGCGACTAGCGGGAACCACGAGCAGTACTTC
>-|TRBV10-3|many|TRBJ1-5
CAISSGFFEQPQHF
TGTGCCATCAGTTCAGGGTTTTTTGAACAGCCCCAGCATTTT
>-|TRBV30|once|TRBJ1-2
CAWTLGGGPIGYTF
TGTGCCTGGACCCTGGGGGGGGGGCCTATTGGCTACACCTTC
>TRBD2|TRBV6-2/TRBV6-3|many|TRBJ2-5
CASSYFGGTETQYF
TGTGCCAGCAGTTATTTCGGGGGGACGGAGACCCAGTACTTC
>-|TRBV7-9|many|TRBJ1-4
CASSSPRGTNEKLFF
TGTGCCAGCAGTTCGCCACGGGGAACCAATGAAAAACTGTTTTTT
>TRBD1|TRBV2|many|TRBJ1-1
CASGQGDSSTEAFF
TGTGCCAGCGGACAGGGGGATAGTAGCACTGAAGCTTTCTTT
>TRBD2|TRBV19|-|TRBJ2-4
CASSMVTSLAKNIQYF
TGTGCCAGTAGTATGGTGACTAGCCTCGCCAAAAACATTCAGTACTTC
>-|TRBV6-2/TRBV6-3|many|TRBJ2-7
CASSSGDASSYEQYF
TGTGCCAGCAGTTCGGGGGACGCCAGCTCCTACGAGCAGTACTTC
>TRBD2|TRBV2|many|TRBJ2-1
CASSESPLAGGTTYNEQFF
TGTGCCAGCAGTGAAAGCCCACTAGCGGGAGGTACTACCTACAATGAGCAGTTCTTC
>-|TRBV5-1|few|TRBJ2-1
CASSLNSEVSYTVDEQFF
TGCGCCAGCAGCTTGAATTCCGAGGTATCGTATACAGTCGATGAGCAGTTCTTC
>-|TRBV25-1|many|TRBJ2-5
CASSDREGETQYF
TGTGCCAGCAGTGATAGAGAGGGAGAGACCCAGTACTTC
>-|TRBV2|many|TRBJ1-3
CASAAVRGAKGNTIYF
TGTGCCAGCGCGGCCGTCAGGGGCGCGAAAGGAAACACCATATATTTT
>-|TRBV6-2/TRBV6-3|many|TRBJ2-7
CASSYGDGGLDEQYF
TGTGCCAGCAGTTACGGGGATGGGGGGCTTGACGAGCAGTACTTC
>TRBD1|TRBV7-2|-|TRBJ2-7
CASSLGDSTLGWSYEQYF
TGTGCCAGCAGCTTGGGGGACAGTACTCTAGGGTGGTCCTACGAGCAGTACTTC
>TRBD2|TRBV12-3/TRBV12-4|many|TRBJ2-1
CASKTSGKTYNEQFF
TGTGCCAGCAAAACGAGCGGGAAAACCTACAATGAGCAGTTCTTC
>TRBD2|TRBV30|-|TRBJ2-7
CAWSTGREQYEQYF
TGTGCCTGGAGTACGGGGAGGGAACAGTACGAGCAGTACTTC
>-|TRBV7-9|-|TRBJ2-7
CASSLSGFSSYEQYF
TGTGCCAGCAGCTTATCGGGGTTTAGCTCCTACGAGCAGTACTTC
>-|TRBV27|many|TRBJ1-2
CASSLQGGDGYTF
TGTGCCAGCAGTTTACAGGGAGGAGATGGCTACACCTTC
>-|TRBV24-1|few|TRBJ2-1
CATSDWNNEQFF
TGTGCCACCAGTGACTGGAACAATGAGCAGTTCTTC
>TRBD2|TRBV6-1|few|TRBJ2-3
CASNPLAGGTDTQYF
TGTGCCAGCAACCCACTAGCGGGGGGCACAGATACGCAGTATTTT
>TRBD2|TRBV29-1|few|TRBJ2-1
CSVGMGLAGVVNEQFF
TGCAGCGTTGGCATGGGACTAGCAGGGGTTGTCAATGAGCAGTTCTTC